This TCR beta chain originates from a study of cytomegalovirus exposure and HLA in healthy donors. Study as a whole: Earlier sequencing of about 179 million T cells yielded 90 million to 140 million unique TCR beta sequences.

PCR primers comprised 60 Vbeta and 13 Jbeta primers. Assay: immunoSEQ multiplex PCR; the TCRdb copy retains only in-frame clones and omits some. The profile shows 99,000 or so clones, approximately 12% of them singletons. Germline V gene sequence: CDR1 SGHRS, CDR2 YFSETQ. Trimming stripped 6 bases from V and 5 bases from J, with 14 bases between. This CDR3 region has 13 residues. This TCR was sampled from a man aged 40-49 years in good health and CMV-seropositive. The V gene is TRBV5-1, the J gene TRBJ1-2; D remains unclear. The sequenced material came from PBMCs. The CDR3 nucleotides are TGCGCCAGCAACCTAGACGGGAATTATGGCTACACCTTC. Translation: CASNLDGNYGYTF.